These T cell receptor beta chains were read from a single sample in a study of cytomegalovirus exposure and HLA in healthy donors. Profiling relied on immunoSEQ multiplex PCR, and the TCRdb table lists in-frame clones only, not all of them. The sample includes approximately 170,000 clones, 60% to 80% of them seen just once. Sequences were obtained from PBMCs. These receptors all stem from a woman aged 18-29 years in good health and CMV-seronegative. CDR3s leave out the opening cysteine and the closing phenylalanine or tryptophan.

>11|TRBJ1-5|TRBV28
ASSGQNDQPQH
>11|TRBJ1-5|TRBV9
ASSVSLNQPQH
>9|TRBJ2-7|TRBV28
ASGVEYEQY
>11|TRBJ1-1|TRBV27
ATPPQGYTEAF
>11|TRBJ1-3|TRBV19
ASCIGGGNTIY
>13|TRBJ1-3|TRBV5-1
ASSPGHGSGNTIY
>14|TRBJ1-5|TRBV2
ASSEGGQGARKPQH
>13|TRBJ1-5|TRBV19
ASSIEGQGNQPQH
>17|TRBJ2-3|TRBV9
ASSVDRGISGRAADTQY
>16|TRBJ2-2|TRBV9
ASSASRGGGRHTGELF
>11|TRBJ1-5|TRBV7-9
ASSLKQDGAQH
>11|TRBJ2-5|TRBV2
ASTVQEWETQY
>13|TRBJ1-4|TRBV28
ASRQTVATNEKLF
>12|TRBJ1-5|TRBV30
AWSVAYGNQPQH
>14|TRBJ2-6|TRBV19
ASSIDTGVGANVLT
>14|TRBJ1-6|TRBV19
ASRESRGRMYSPLH
>14|TRBJ1-4|TRBV5-4
ASSLGGARRDEKLF
>16|TRBJ2-1|TRBV6-1
ASSEQSSGGASYNEQF
>15|TRBJ1-1|TRBV28
ASGKGQGASWNTEAF
>14|TRBJ2-7|TRBV5-4
ASSLAGATRAYEQY
>12|TRBJ1-1|TRBV29-1
SVAQVAPNTEAF
>13|TRBJ2-1|TRBV18
ASSPLSGGLNEQF
>9|TRBJ2-3|TRBV11-2
ASTLADTQY
>12|TRBJ1-2|TRBV27
ASSFWDKGYGYT
>12|TRBJ1-2|TRBV5-1
ASSLVGADYGYT
>12|TRBJ2-7|TRBV9
ASSVAEAAYEQY
>12|TRBJ1-1|TRBV7-8
ASSSGGGSTEAF
>15|TRBJ1-1|TRBV5-1
ASSKTGGGSLDTEAF
>12|TRBJ2-5|TRBV28
ASSGPGQEETQY
>14|TRBJ2-2|TRBV7-9
SSSSAGTSGTWELF
>14|TRBJ2-3|TRBV6-6
ASSYPGTGIADTQY
>14|TRBJ2-1|TRBV9
ASSLRTSGRGTEQF
>12|TRBJ1-1|TRBV19
ASSGFGANTEAF
>10|TRBJ1-5|TRBV7-9
ASSSTTQPQH
>15|TRBJ2-1|TRBV4-3
ASSQTFTGTPGNEQF
>13|TRBJ2-5|TRBV6-5
ASSYSFSLEGTQY
>14|TRBJ2-1|TRBV7-9
ASSFGSGGAYNEQF
>12|TRBJ2-1|TRBV19
ASRRTSGYNEQF
>16|TRBJ2-2|TRBV5-1
ASSLGQGFGLNTGELF
>13|TRBJ1-2|TRBV2
ASTAEGLLSHGYT
>10|TRBJ2-1|TRBV7-2
ASSLSGLEQF